This passage covers 5 T cell receptor beta chains from one sample sequenced in a study of blood T cell repertoires in COVID-19 (dated by TCRdb to 2019 to 2021). Libraries were built with the immunoSEQ multiplex PCR assay. TCRdb took over this immuneACCESS table, retaining in-frame rearrangements with V and J assigned. Such tables are incomplete; in checked studies, under half of the missing clones stem from an unresolved V gene, and the remainder is unexplained. The sample table contains approximately 110,000 clones; only one count was recorded for over 65% of them. Of the sample, 0.65% to 0.95% is held by the ten largest clones. Sequencing was carried out using peripheral blood. Receptor source: a human donor with acute or convalescent COVID-19. The donor label of this sample is uncertain.

CDR3 sequence reads: CASSLGQGETEAFF. The CDR3 nucleotides read TGTGCCAGCAGCTTAGGACAGGGGGAGACTGAAGCTTTCTTT. The V and J genes are TRBV7-9 and TRBJ1-1, with TRBD1 identical over 9 bases. Germline lookup yields CDR1 SEHNR and CDR2 FQNEAQ (reference sequence). The junction had 2 bases not matched to a gene; V was cut back by 1 base and J by 5 bases. The CDR3 is made up of 14 amino acids.

The CDR3 bases are TGTGCCAGCAGTTTATGGAAGCGGGGAAACAATGAGCAGTTCTTC. This gives the protein CASSLWKRGNNEQFF. The chain uses TRBV28 and TRBJ2-1; TRBD2 matches at 7 bases. CDR1 is MDHEN and CDR2 is SYDVKM in the germline V gene. This CDR3 is 15 amino acids long. Unmatched junction bases numbered 4, after V lost 0 bases and J lost 5 bases.

The chain uses TRBV11-2 and TRBJ1-4; D is unresolved. Germline lookup yields CDR1 SGHAT and CDR2 FQNNGV. CDR3 size: 14 residues. Trimming left V 2 bases short and J 5 bases short, with 9 bases between. The CDR3 coding sequence is TGTGCCAGCAGCTTATTCGGAGGAAATGAAAAACTGTTTTTT. Protein sequence: CASSLFGGNEKLFF.

J is TRBJ1-1 and V is TRBV15; 9 bases align to TRBD1. Unmatched junction bases numbered 3, after V lost 2 bases and J lost 2 bases. CDR1 and CDR2 (germline): LNHNV, YYDKDF (reference sequence). The CDR3 is 15 amino acids. The CDR3 sequence: CATSRNRGLNTEAFF. In nucleotides, the CDR3 is TGTGCCACCAGCAGAAACAGGGGGCTAAACACTGAAGCTTTCTTT.

This chain joins TRBV2 and TRBJ2-2; the match to TRBD1 covers 7 bases. V was pared by 5 bases and J by 2 bases, with 2 bases of the junction left unmatched. Germline V gene lookup returns CDR1 SNHLY and CDR2 FYNNEI. This CDR3 is built from 14 residues. CDR3 region: CASSRQGNTGELFF. Written as DNA, the CDR3 is TGTGCCAGCAGTCGACAGGGCAACACCGGGGAGCTGTTTTTT.